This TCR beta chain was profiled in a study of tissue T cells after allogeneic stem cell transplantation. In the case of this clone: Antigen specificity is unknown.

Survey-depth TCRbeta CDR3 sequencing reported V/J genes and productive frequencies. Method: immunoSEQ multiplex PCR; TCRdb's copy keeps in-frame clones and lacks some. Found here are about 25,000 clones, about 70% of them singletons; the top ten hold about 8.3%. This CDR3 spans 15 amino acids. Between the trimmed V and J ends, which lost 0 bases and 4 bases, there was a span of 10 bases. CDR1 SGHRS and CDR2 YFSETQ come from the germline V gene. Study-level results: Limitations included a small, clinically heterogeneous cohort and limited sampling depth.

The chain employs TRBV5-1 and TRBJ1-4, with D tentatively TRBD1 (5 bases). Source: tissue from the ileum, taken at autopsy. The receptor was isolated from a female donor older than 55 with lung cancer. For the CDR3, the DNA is TGCGCCAGCAGCTTGGTGGGACTGCGTAATGAAAAACTGTTTTTT. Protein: CASSLVGLRNEKLFF.